These 16 T cell receptor beta chains originate from one sample sequenced in a study of T-cell reconstitution after alpha-beta-depleted transplantation in children (dated by TCRdb to 2016 to 2018). The library was generated by PCR. Sequencing was carried out with an Illumina HiSeq 2500. To normalize quantification of the TCRbeta repertoire, the TCR libraries were built with molecular barcoding that relied on unique molecular identifiers. TCRdb applied fastp at Q25 and MiXCR to the public reads, then kept only in-frame beta chains. Identical CDR3 protein sequences are pooled into one entry, listed with their most common genes and DNA. The sample has around 680,000 distinct CDR3 sequences on record, around a sixth of them singletons. Of the sample, under 1.2% is held by the ten largest clones. This specimen consisted of PBMCs from the stem cell graft donor, obtained from the stem cell graft. The source of these receptors is a human donor who donated a stem cell graft to a child with acute myeloid leukemia.

This clonotype showed up many times. V is TRBV20-1 and J is TRBJ1-1; D not resolved. Germline V gene lookup returns CDR1 DFQATT and CDR2 SNEGSKA (reference sequence). This CDR3 has 12 residues. V lost 2 bases and J 0 bases, leaving 4 bases between the germline ends. For the CDR3, the DNA is TGCAGTGCTAGATTCCTGAACACTGAAGCTTTCTTT. As protein: CSARFLNTEAFF.

This clonotype occurred a few times. This chain links TRBV5-1 with TRBJ1-1, with a tentative D call TRBD1 (6 bases). Trimming took 4 bases from V and 6 from J, leaving 13 bases between them. Germline values: CDR1 SGHRS, CDR2 YFSETQ. The CDR3 contains 13 residues. DNA of the CDR3: TGCGCCAGCAGCAGGACAGAGCGCGCTGAAGCTTTCTTT. Translating gives CASSRTERAEAFF.

The chain couples TRBV20-1 to TRBJ2-5; maybe TRBD2 (5 bases). CDR1 is DFQATT, CDR2 SNEGSKA, per germline (reference sequence). The V end was cut by 3 bases, the J end by 7 bases, with 15 bases between. This CDR3 region has 13 residues. As DNA, the CDR3 is TGCAGTGCTAGCACTAGGACCCCTGGGACCCAGTACTTC. Translating it yields CSASTRTPGTQYF.

This clonotype has a handful of counts. The chain has TRBV27 and TRBJ2-1; D unresolved. Germline assignment: CDR1 MNHEY and CDR2 SMNVEV (reference sequence). V was trimmed by 10 bases and J by 2 bases, leaving 9 bases between them. CDR3 length: 12 amino acids. The CDR3 DNA is TGTGCCACCATAGGTGCCTACAATGAGCAGTTCTTC. The encoded protein is CATIGAYNEQFF.

This clonotype was counted between two and nine times. V usage is TRBV5-5 and J usage is TRBJ2-7, with D perhaps given as TRBD1 or TRBD2 (5 bases each). CDR1 SGHKS and CDR2 YYEKEE come from the germline V gene (reference sequence). V lost 3 bases and J 0 bases, leaving 10 bases between the germline ends. The CDR3 spans 14 residues. The CDR3 reads CASSSGRVSYEQYF. As DNA, the CDR3 is TGTGCCAGCAGCTCGGGGCGCGTCTCCTACGAGCAGTACTTC.

Ten or more counts support this clonotype. For the CDR3, the DNA is TGTGCCAGCAGTTTAGCGGGACCAACTAGCAATCAGCCCCAGCATTTT. The encoded protein is CASSLAGPTSNQPQHF. This chain connects TRBV12-3 or TRBV12-4 to TRBJ1-5; perhaps TRBD1 as D (5 bases). There are 16 residues in the CDR3. Trimming cost V 0 bases and J 0 bases, with 9 bases left between them.

This clonotype was counted many times. V and J are TRBV29-1 and TRBJ1-1; D gene unclear. The germline V gene encodes CDR1 SQVTM and CDR2 ANQGSEA. This CDR3 has 13 residues. Trimming left V 6 bases short and J 0 bases short, with 11 bases between. The CDR3 sequence is CSVRRNMNTEAFF. The DNA for the CDR3 is TGCAGCGTAAGACGGAACATGAACACTGAAGCTTTCTTT.

A few counts support this clonotype. V gene TRBV12-3 or TRBV12-4 combines with J gene TRBJ2-4; D perhaps matches TRBD2 (5 bases). The CDR3 consists of 17 residues. Trimming shortened V by 0 bases and J by 3 bases, and 15 bases separated the two germline ends. The CDR3 bases are TGTGCCAGCAGTTTAGCGACACGGGAAAATTACAAAAACATTCAGTACTTC. Its protein product is CASSLATRENYKNIQYF.

The chain couples TRBV5-1 to TRBJ1-2, with D possibly matching TRBD1 (6 bases). CDR1 and CDR2 from the germline V gene are SGHRS and YFSETQ. V lost 4 bases to trimming and J lost 2 bases, with 18 bases between them. There are 16 residues in the CDR3. The DNA of the CDR3 is TGCGCCAGCAGCCCACCTCCGGGACAACTAAACTATGGCTACACCTTC. This gives the protein CASSPPPGQLNYGYTF.

J is TRBJ2-2 and V is TRBV7-9, with a tentative D call TRBD1 (6 bases). Germline V gene sequence: CDR1 SEHNR, CDR2 FQNEAQ (reference sequence). V lost 3 bases, J lost 4 bases, and 15 bases lay in between. CDR3 length: 16 residues. CDR3 sequence: CASSFPTGLVTGELFF. In nucleotides, the CDR3 is TGTGCCAGCAGCTTTCCTACAGGGCTGGTCACCGGGGAGCTGTTTTTT.

This clonotype has a count of ten or more. The V gene is TRBV6-5, the J gene TRBJ2-7, with 7 bases that match TRBD1. The CDR3 runs to 17 residues. Trimming removed 2 bases from V and 0 bases from J; junction bases left unmatched: 10. Germline values: CDR1 MNHEY, CDR2 SVGAGI. DNA of the CDR3: TGTGCCAGCAGTTACGGGGTCGGACAGGTCAACTCCTACGAGCAGTACTTC. Translated, it gives CASSYGVGQVNSYEQYF.

Many counts were recorded for this clonotype. The V gene is TRBV5-1, the J gene TRBJ2-1, with D perhaps matching TRBD1 (8 bases). The CDR3 extends over 16 amino acids. The germline V gene has CDR1 SGHRS and CDR2 YFSETQ. Trimming removed 3 bases from V and 3 bases from J, with 16 bases in between. The CDR3 here is CASSSDREGNYNEQFF. DNA of the CDR3: TGCGCCAGCAGCTCGGACAGGGAGGGAAACTACAATGAGCAGTTCTTC.

This clonotype was seen ten or more times. The genes are TRBV7-6 and TRBJ2-1, with D possibly being TRBD1 (6 bases). The CDR3 covers 14 residues. Germline CDR1 and CDR2: SGHVS and FNYEAQ. The V gene lost 4 bases and the J gene lost 0 bases, with 7 bases spanning the gap. The CDR3 nucleotides read TGTGCCAGCAGCTCGGACAGCTCCTACAATGAGCAGTTCTTC. It encodes CASSSDSSYNEQFF.

This clonotype has more than one count but fewer than ten. V and J are TRBV18 and TRBJ2-2; D ambiguous. The CDR3 loop spans 17 amino acids. Trimming cost V 5 bases and J 3 bases, with 19 bases left between them. The germline V gene encodes CDR1 KGHSH and CDR2 LQKENI. CDR3 DNA: TGTGCCAGCTCAACGGACCTAGTGGCCTCGGACACCGGGGAGCTGTTTTTT. It is translated as CASSTDLVASDTGELFF.

The rearrangement joins TRBV28 to TRBJ2-6; D not certain. CDR3 length: 18 residues. Germline V CDR1 and CDR2: MDHEN, SYDVKM. The germline V and J ends were trimmed by 4 bases and 0 bases, with 16 bases remaining between them. CDR3 sequence (DNA): TGTGCCAGCAGTTCGGCTGGGCAGCCCCTCTCTGGGGCCAACGTCCTGACTTTC. Protein: CASSSAGQPLSGANVLTF. Supplemented by reference TRBV28 and TRBJ2-6, the full variable domain reads DVKVTQSSRYLVKRTGEKVFLECVQDMDHENMFWYRQDPGLGLRLIYFSYDVKMKEKGDIPEGYSVSREKKERFSLILESASTNQTSMYLCASSSAGQPLSGANVLTFGAGSRLTVL.

This clonotype came up a few times. This chain joins TRBV20-1 and TRBJ1-1, with D maybe TRBD1 (5 bases). CDR1 is DFQATT and CDR2 is SNEGSKA in the germline V gene (reference sequence). The CDR3 is made up of 14 amino acids. V lost 3 bases, J lost 1 base, and 12 bases lay in between. The CDR3 loop is CSARRGAPNTEAFF. DNA of the CDR3: TGCAGTGCTAGGAGGGGTGCCCCGAACACTGAAGCTTTCTTT.